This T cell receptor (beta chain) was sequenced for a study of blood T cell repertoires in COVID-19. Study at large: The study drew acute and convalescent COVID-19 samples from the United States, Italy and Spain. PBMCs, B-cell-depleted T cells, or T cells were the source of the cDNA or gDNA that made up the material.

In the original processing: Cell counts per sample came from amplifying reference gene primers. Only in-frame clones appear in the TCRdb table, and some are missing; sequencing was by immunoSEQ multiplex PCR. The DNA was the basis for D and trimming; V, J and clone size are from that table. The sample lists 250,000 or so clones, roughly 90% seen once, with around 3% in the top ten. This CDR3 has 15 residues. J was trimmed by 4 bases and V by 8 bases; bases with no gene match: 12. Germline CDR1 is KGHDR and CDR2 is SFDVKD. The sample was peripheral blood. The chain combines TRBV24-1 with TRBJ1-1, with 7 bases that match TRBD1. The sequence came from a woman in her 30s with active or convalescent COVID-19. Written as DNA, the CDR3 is TGTGCCACCATGGCGACAGGGTCCCTCGGCACTGAAGCTTTCTTT. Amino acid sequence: CATMATGSLGTEAFF.